Given below is one T cell receptor (beta chain) in context. Its antigen remains undetermined. Base qualities are not recorded, but no much larger clone differs from it by a single base. Using the deep immunoSEQ assay, TCR CDR3 regions were amplified from genomic DNA by multiplex PCR. Genomic DNA extracted from each cell subset was distributed evenly over all wells of several immunoSEQ 96-well plates, and each plate served as one replicate. For sorted subsets, approximately 210 ng genomic DNA, equal to tens of thousands of T cell genomes, was loaded into each replicate PCR. The purified libraries were quantified using a Qubit 3.0 fluorometer, sized with a Bioanalyzer 2100, and then quantified again using the KAPA Library Quantification kit. A separate single-read 150-cycle Illumina NextSeq 550 flow cell was used to sequence each immunoSEQ 96-well plate. As for the original processing: Because only junctional sequences without quality scores were contained in the immunoSEQ output, filtering matching that applied to full-length reads could not be performed. To assign V/J genes and CDR3, sequences were annotated against IMGT germline references using PyIR, a Python wrapper for IgBLAST v1.9. Reads with weak V/J assignments (E-value above 1e-6), missing CDR3, stop codons, out-of-frame junctions, or ambiguous translated residues were removed. V3J clonotypes were defined by identical inferred V gene, J gene, and CDR3 amino acid sequence. To compute the percentage overlap between repertoires, the number of shared unique clonotypes was divided by the size of the smaller repertoire. Repertoire richness was assessed with RTK rarefaction, the Chao1 estimator, and Recon v2.1 estimates of unobserved clonotypes. OLGA was used to compute generation probabilities for all TCRbeta clonotypes that the gDNA method yielded from a handful of donors. This immuneACCESS table, as held by TCRdb, lists in-frame sequences with V and J called but not all clones. Of the missing ones, under half trace to an unresolved V gene in checked studies; the others have no known cause. The DNA was the basis for D and trimming; V, J and clone size are from that table. This sample holds roughly 1.5 million clones; under 99% were observed only once. About 0.4% of the sample is in the top ten clones.

The source of the sample is a study of shared clonotypes between healthy human individuals (dated by TCRdb to 2020 to 2021). Background on the whole study: Three men and a couple of women, aged 18 to 49 years, made up the cohort. For each donor, CD4 naive and CD4 memory were each given three plates, CD8 naive was given two plates, and CD8 memory was given one plate. To estimate repertoire size and how much clonotype sharing occurs between individuals, the study deeply sequenced the blood TCR repertoires of several healthy adults. Different laboratories and diverse techniques were used to prepare libraries and sequence TCR repertoires, to increase sequencing depth and limit assay-specific biases. Between about 0.8 and 9 billion PBMCs per donor were obtained by leukapheresis.

What the study reported, not specific to this receptor: Only blood was sampled, and tissue TCR repertoires likely differ from those in blood. Compared with non-shared clonotypes, clonotypes shared by all four sorted-subset donors had higher generation probabilities. Because the study included a small number of donors, the genetic and exposure-history diversity represented was limited. When a handful of donors were compared, the shared fraction of clonotypes was about 5.5% for naive CD4, more than 3% for naive CD8, roughly 2.5% for memory CD4, and less than 0.5% for memory CD8. Pairwise subsampling indicated that sequencing depth was expected to affect the degree of clonotype sharing among donors. Naive subsets generally had larger estimated clonotype richness than memory subsets did. Incomplete sequencing was indicated by rarefaction of sorted-subset datasets, despite the large sequencing depth.

The donors were healthy, HIV-negative adults with no recently reported acute infections or vaccinations. Every donor was a Caucasian adult living in Nashville, Tennessee, USA. CD4+ T cells were enriched through magnetic negative selection, after which naive cells were positively selected on CD45RA and the remaining negative fraction served as the memory subset. Blood was obtained by leukapheresis, after which PBMCs were separated by Ficoll-Histopaque density gradient centrifugation and cryopreserved in liquid nitrogen vapor phase. Analytical flow cytometry was used to check the purity and quantity of each magnetically sorted T cell population. From each sorted fraction, genomic DNA was isolated and quantified by UV absorbance on a Nanodrop 2000c. The specimen was naive CD4+ T cells sorted from blood. According to the study, the label for this sample's cell subset or site signals: CD45RA+ positively selected. The TCR sequence derives from a man aged 25 to 40 in good health.

The DNA sequence reads TGCGCCAGCAGGGGGACTAGCGGGAGTCCCCCCTACGAGCAGTACTTC. It encodes CASRGTSGSPPYEQYF. This chain joins TRBV5-1 to TRBJ2-7; TRBD2 fits 14 bases in the junction. The germline V gene supplies CDR1 SGHRS and CDR2 YFSETQ. Counted from cysteine to phenylalanine, this CDR3 has 16 amino acids. Left in the record is the CDR3 DNA by itself, 48 bases read in frame from the first base. V loses 5 bases at its end and J loses 2 bases; junction bases beyond the gene matches: 6.